This paragraph covers one T cell receptor (beta chain) sequence. Its specificity is not known. The data are from a study of cytomegalovirus exposure and HLA in healthy donors. Broader study findings: Per a prior analysis, the majority of TCR beta V segments were productive roughly 90% or roughly 30% of the time. HLA restriction was apparent for most CMV-associated TCR beta chains in a later analysis.

The CDR3 is made up of 17 amino acids. Per the germline V gene, CDR1 is MGHRA and CDR2 is YSYEKL. After removal of 0 bases from V and 9 bases from J, the junction contained 5 bases not matched to a gene. The PCR ran on 60 Vbeta and 13 Jbeta primers. Sequencing used immunoSEQ multiplex PCR; TCRdb keeps in-frame clones, though not all of them. The table has more than 50,000 clones, 75% seen once; the top ten hold less than 25%. This clonotype was obtained from a middle-aged woman in good health and CMV-seropositive. The V and J genes are TRBV4-1 and TRBJ2-1; TRBD2 agrees at 16 bases. Sequenced material: PBMCs. CDR3 sequence: CASSQEGLAGGRGEQFF. For the CDR3, the DNA is TGCGCCAGCAGCCAAGAGGGACTAGCGGGGGGGCGGGGTGAGCAGTTCTTC.